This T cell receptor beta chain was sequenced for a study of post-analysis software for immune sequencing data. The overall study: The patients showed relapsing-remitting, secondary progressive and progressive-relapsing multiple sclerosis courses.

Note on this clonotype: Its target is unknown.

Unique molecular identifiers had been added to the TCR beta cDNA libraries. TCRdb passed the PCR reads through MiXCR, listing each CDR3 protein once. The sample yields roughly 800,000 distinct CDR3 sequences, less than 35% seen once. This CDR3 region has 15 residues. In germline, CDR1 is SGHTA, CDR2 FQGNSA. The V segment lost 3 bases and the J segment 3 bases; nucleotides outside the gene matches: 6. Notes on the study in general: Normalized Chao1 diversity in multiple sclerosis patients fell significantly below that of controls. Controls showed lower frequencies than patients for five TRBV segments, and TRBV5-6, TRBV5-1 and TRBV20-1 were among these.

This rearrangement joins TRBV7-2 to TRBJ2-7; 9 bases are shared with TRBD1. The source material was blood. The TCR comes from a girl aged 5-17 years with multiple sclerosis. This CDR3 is CASSFNRGPFYEQYF. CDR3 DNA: TGTGCCAGCAGCTTCAACAGGGGGCCCTTCTACGAGCAGTACTTC.